The 31 T cell receptor beta chains reported below all come from one sample, sequenced in a study of T cell changes during pregnancy in multiple sclerosis. Data came from immunoSEQ multiplex PCR; TCRdb stores just in-frame clones and leaves some out. The sample contains tens of thousands of clones, about 92% of which appear only once. The source was peripheral blood, collected in the second trimester of pregnancy. The source is a female donor with multiple sclerosis, enrolled in a pregnancy study.

The chain couples TRBV6-6 to TRBJ2-3; 9 nucleotides line up with TRBD2. This CDR3 spans 16 amino acids. Germline V gene data show CDR1 as MNHNY and CDR2 as SVGAGI (reference sequence). The ends lost 5 bases at V and 2 bases at J; junction bases unmatched: 8. CDR3 nucleotides: TGTGCCAGCAGTACCTGGACTAGCGAAAACACAGATACGCAGTATTTT. Residues: CASSTWTSENTDTQYF.

This clone was found a few times. The chain is built from TRBV4-2 and TRBJ1-1, with D unresolved. The CDR3 runs 16 residues. Trimming removed 2 bases from V and 1 base from J, with 14 bases in between. Germline CDR1 reads LGHNA; CDR2 reads YNFKEQ. The CDR3: CASSQPVWQKNTEAFF. The CDR3 region has the DNA TGTGCCAGCAGCCAACCCGTATGGCAGAAGAACACTGAAGCTTTCTTT.

The gene calls are TRBV7-9 and TRBJ1-5; D might be TRBD1 (5 bases). Trimming removed 5 bases at V and 1 base at J, with 9 bases between. Germline lookup yields CDR1 SEHNR and CDR2 FQNEAQ (reference sequence). The CDR3 has 14 residues. The CDR3 sequence is CASSPGSSNQPQHF. The CDR3 nucleotides are TGTGCCAGCAGCCCAGGGTCGAGCAATCAGCCCCAGCATTTT.

The chain combines TRBV4-1 with TRBJ2-1, with a weak D call TRBD2 (6 bases). The germline V and J ends were trimmed by 3 bases and 6 bases, with 12 bases remaining between them. This CDR3 contains 14 residues. CDR1 MGHRA and CDR2 YSYEKL come from the germline V gene. The CDR3 coding sequence is TGCGCCAGCAGCCATCCTAGGCGGGGCAATGAGCAGTTCTTC. This codes for CASSHPRRGNEQFF.

The chain's CDR3 is CASSFRTSGRESYEQYF. The CDR3 DNA sequence: TGTGCCAGCAGTTTTCGGACTAGCGGGAGGGAGTCCTACGAGCAGTACTTC. The rearrangement joins TRBV27 to TRBJ2-7; 15 bases match TRBD2. The CDR3 extends over 17 amino acids. V was pared by 3 bases and J by 1 base, with 4 bases of the junction left unmatched. Germline CDR1 is MNHEY and CDR2 is SMNVEV (reference sequence).

The V call is TRBV29-1, the J call TRBJ2-2, with unresolved D. Deletions cut 4 bases from V and 4 bases from J, with 7 bases between. Germline assignment: CDR1 SQVTM and CDR2 ANQGSEA. The CDR3 length is 12 residues. This CDR3 is CSVGRLTGELFF. The CDR3 DNA reads TGCAGCGTTGGCAGGCTCACCGGGGAGCTGTTTTTT.

The genes are TRBV11-3 and TRBJ2-2; no firm D call. Germline loops: CDR1 SGHNT, CDR2 YENEEA. The CDR3 sequence is 14 residues long. V was cut by 1 base and J by 5 bases, with 8 bases left in between. The CDR3 DNA reads as TGTGCCAGCAGCTTAGCTCCGTCTACCGGGGAGCTGTTTTTT. This codes for CASSLAPSTGELFF. Looking up the rest from reference TRBV11-3 and TRBJ2-2 gives the full variable domain: EAGVVQSPRYKIIEKKQPVAFWCNPISGHNTLYWYLQNLGQGPELLIRYENEEAVDDSQLPKDRFSAERLKGVDSTLKIQPAELGDSAVYLCASSLAPSTGELFFGEGSRLTVL.

Only one count was recorded for this clone. The genes are TRBV7-2 and TRBJ2-1; no definite D call. The V and J ends lost 5 bases and 6 bases respectively, with 14 bases between them. The CDR3 covers 14 residues. CDR1 is SGHTA, CDR2 FQGNSA, per germline. In nucleotides, the CDR3 is TGTGCCAGCAGCCCCCTCTTATCCGGCAATGAGCAGTTCTTC. Protein sequence: CASSPLLSGNEQFF. Combining the CDR3 with reference TRBV7-2 and TRBJ2-1 gives the whole variable domain GAGVSQSPSNKVTEKGKDVELRCDPISGHTALYWYRQSLGQGLEFLIYFQGNSAPDKSGLPSDRFSAERTGGSVSTLTIQRTQQEDSAVYLCASSPLLSGNEQFFGPGTRLTVL.

The genes are TRBV19 and TRBJ2-7; 10 nucleotides line up with TRBD2. The CDR3 is 16 residues long. Unmatched junction bases numbered 9, after V lost 3 bases and J lost 4 bases. The V gene's germline CDR1 is LNHDA and CDR2 SQIVND (reference sequence). CDR3 in DNA: TGTGCCAGTAGTATGGTTGCTAGCGGGAGTAGATACGAGCAGTACTTC. Translated, it gives CASSMVASGSRYEQYF.

This chain connects TRBV30 to TRBJ1-3; D is ambiguous. Germline values: CDR1 GTSNPN, CDR2 SVGIG (reference sequence). The V and J ends lost 0 bases and 0 bases respectively, with 9 bases between them. The CDR3 is 15 residues long. The CDR3 spells CAWSVGAGSGNTIYF. CDR3 nucleotides: TGTGCCTGGAGTGTTGGAGCGGGCTCTGGAAACACCATATATTTT.

V and J are TRBV19 and TRBJ1-5; 8 nucleotides line up with TRBD1. Looked up from germline, CDR1 is LNHDA and CDR2 is SQIVND (reference sequence). This CDR3 has 15 residues. V was clipped by 5 bases and J by 7 bases; unmatched bases: 10. CDR3 in amino acids: CASSLPDRGGQPQHF. For the CDR3, the DNA is TGTGCCAGTAGTCTCCCCGACAGGGGAGGACAGCCCCAGCATTTT.

CDR3 region: CASSYSLVRTSVQNEQFF. CDR3 nucleotide sequence: TGTGCCAGCAGTTACTCCTTAGTGAGGACTAGCGTACAAAATGAGCAGTTCTTC. The chain couples TRBV28 to TRBJ2-1, with 9 bases aligning to TRBD2. Germline V gene lookup returns CDR1 MDHEN and CDR2 SYDVKM. There are 18 residues in the CDR3. With V trimmed by 4 bases and J by 7 bases, 17 bases remained unmatched.

V usage is TRBV19 and J usage is TRBJ2-3; tentatively, D is TRBD1 (6 bases). This CDR3 region has 12 residues. V was trimmed by 5 bases and J by 3 bases, leaving 6 bases between them. CDR1 is LNHDA and CDR2 is SQIVND in the germline V gene (reference sequence). CDR3 residues: CASSQGTDTQYF. The CDR3 bases are TGTGCCAGTAGTCAGGGGACAGATACGCAGTATTTT.

This clone was recorded once. V is TRBV19 and J is TRBJ2-3, with no clear D. Looked up from germline, CDR1 is LNHDA and CDR2 is SQIVND (reference sequence). V lost 5 bases and J lost 0, with 18 bases in between. CDR3 length: 17 amino acids. CDR3 bases: TGTGCCAGTAGTCTTCAACAGCACCTTGCTAGCACAGATACGCAGTATTTT. Translating gives CASSLQQHLASTDTQYF. The full variable domain, in which reference TRBV19 and TRBJ2-3 provide the parts outside the CDR3, is DGGITQSPKYLFRKEGQNVTLSCEQNLNHDAMYWYRQDPGQGLRLIYYSQIVNDFQKGDIAEGYSVSREKKESFPLTVTSAQKNPTAFYLCASSLQQHLASTDTQYFGPGTRLTVL.

The CDR3 here is CASRPGLAGANRGSGELFF. Written as DNA, the CDR3 is TGTGCCAGCAGGCCCGGACTAGCGGGAGCTAACAGGGGGTCCGGGGAGCTGTTTTTT. J is TRBJ2-2 and V is TRBV28; 13 bases align to TRBD2. The ends lost 6 bases at V and 6 bases at J; junction bases unmatched: 16. This CDR3 is 19 amino acids long. Germline V gene data show CDR1 as MDHEN and CDR2 as SYDVKM.

This clone was detected only once. The J gene is TRBJ2-7, the V gene TRBV7-8; D perhaps matches TRBD1 (6 bases). Trimming took 4 bases from V and 0 from J, leaving 13 bases between them. The length of the CDR3 is 15 residues. CDR1 is SGHVS, CDR2 FQNEAQ, per germline. The CDR3 DNA follows: TGTGCCAGCAGCTCTCTCAGGGGAACCTCCTACGAGCAGTACTTC. This encodes CASSSLRGTSYEQYF. The full variable domain, with the rest looked up from reference TRBV7-8 and TRBJ2-7, is GAGVSQSPRYKVAKRGQDVALRCDPISGHVSLFWYQQALGQGPEFLTYFQNEAQLDKSGLPSDRFFAERPEGSVSTLKIQRTQQEDSAVYLCASSSLRGTSYEQYFGPGTRLTVT.

V usage is TRBV19 and J usage is TRBJ2-3, with 7 bases identical to TRBD2. After removal of 3 bases from V and 10 bases from J, the junction contained 16 bases not matched to a gene. Germline V gives CDR1 LNHDA, CDR2 SQIVND (reference sequence). The CDR3 spans 16 residues. As DNA, the CDR3 is TGTGCCAGTAGTATCGGAGGCGGGAGTCGGATCAAGGCGCAGTATTTT. This gives the protein CASSIGGGSRIKAQYF.

This rearrangement joins TRBV6-6 to TRBJ2-2, with a possible D match to TRBD1 (6 bases). CDR1 is MNHNY and CDR2 is SVGAGI in the germline V gene (reference sequence). The CDR3 has 13 amino acids. V was pared by 6 bases and J by 6 bases, with 11 bases between. The DNA of the CDR3 is TGTGCCAGCAGCTCACAGGGAGCCGGGGAGCTGTTTTTT. This sequence encodes CASSSQGAGELFF.

The chain combines TRBV28 with TRBJ2-1; 12 bases line up with TRBD2. This CDR3 spans 17 amino acids. The germline CDR1 and CDR2 sequences are MDHEN and SYDVKM. The ends lost 5 bases at V and 1 base at J; junction bases unmatched: 6. Here the CDR3 reads CASSPRTSGTSYNEQFF. CDR3 sequence (DNA): TGTGCCAGCAGTCCCCGGACTAGCGGGACTTCCTACAATGAGCAGTTCTTC.

J is TRBJ2-7 and V is TRBV6-6; TRBD2 matches 13 bases. The junction had 8 bases not matched to a gene; V was cut back by 6 bases and J by 3 bases. CDR1 is MNHNY and CDR2 is SVGAGI in the germline V gene (reference sequence). The length of the CDR3 is 16 residues. CDR3 bases: TGTGCCAGCAGGGATAAACTAGCGGGAGGGTTCTACGAGCAGTACTTC. Protein sequence: CASRDKLAGGFYEQYF.

This chain uses TRBV19 with TRBJ1-1, with D tentatively TRBD1 (5 bases). Trimming cost V 8 bases and J 2 bases, with 24 bases left between them. The CDR3 sequence is 17 residues long. Germline CDR1 is LNHDA and CDR2 is SQIVND (reference sequence). CDR3 amino acids: CASRRSSVSGRNTEAFF. The CDR3 bases are TGTGCCAGTCGACGTTCCAGTGTATCAGGGCGTAACACTGAAGCTTTCTTT.

This clone was counted a single time. The genes are TRBV4-2 and TRBJ1-4; no clear D. Germline V gives CDR1 LGHNA, CDR2 YNFKEQ. Trimming removed 1 base at V and 8 bases at J, with 8 bases between. The length of the CDR3 is 13 residues. CDR3 protein: CASSQGAGEKLFF. In DNA, the CDR3 is TGTGCCAGCAGCCAAGGGGCGGGGGAAAAACTGTTTTTT.

The chain combines TRBV9 with TRBJ2-7, with 14 positions matching TRBD2. The CDR3 runs 17 residues. V lost 4 bases and J lost 9; bases outside the gene matches: 15. Germline V gene lookup returns CDR1 SGDLS and CDR2 YYNGEE. Here the CDR3 DNA reads TGTGCCAGCAGCCCCACCCCTGGGGGACTAGCGGGAGTAGTGCAGTACTTC. It yields the protein CASSPTPGGLAGVVQYF.

The rearrangement links TRBV6-1 to TRBJ2-1; D call uncertain. The CDR3 runs to 13 residues. Trimming removed 6 bases from V and 1 base from J, with 7 bases in between. CDR1 is MNHNS, CDR2 SASEGT, per germline. The CDR3: CASSDKSYNEQFF. The CDR3 coding sequence is TGTGCCAGCAGCGACAAATCCTACAATGAGCAGTTCTTC.

This chain joins TRBV13 and TRBJ2-2; D call uncertain. Trimming left V 4 bases short and J 6 bases short, with 6 bases between. The germline V gene encodes CDR1 PRHDT and CDR2 FYEKMQ (reference sequence). The CDR3 contains 12 residues. The CDR3 DNA sequence: TGTGCCAGCAGCTCTCTTCCCGGGGAGCTGTTTTTT. This encodes CASSSLPGELFF.

This rearrangement joins TRBV5-1 to TRBJ1-3, with unresolved D. V gave up 3 bases and J gave up 0 bases, with 10 bases separating them. This CDR3 has 15 amino acids. Per germline, CDR1 SGHRS and CDR2 YFSETQ. The CDR3 sequence is CASSSLGSSGNTIYF. DNA for the CDR3: TGCGCCAGCAGCTCGCTAGGGAGCTCTGGAAACACCATATATTTT.

The chain employs TRBV5-6 and TRBJ2-7, with D hard to call. Per the germline V gene, CDR1 is SGHDT and CDR2 is YYEEEE. The V and J ends lost 2 bases and 5 bases respectively, with 11 bases between them. The CDR3 totals 13 residues. CDR3 bases: TGTGCCAGCAGCTTATTTGCGAGCCACGAGCAGTACTTC. Translated, it gives CASSLFASHEQYF.

This CDR3 is CASSQDLPSGLQETQYF. The CDR3 DNA reads TGTGCCAGCAGCCAAGATCTCCCCAGCGGCTTACAAGAGACCCAGTACTTC. The chain joins TRBV14 to TRBJ2-5, with a weak D call TRBD2 (5 bases). Germline-derived CDR1 and CDR2 are SGHDN and FVKESK. This CDR3 contains 17 residues. With 0 bases removed from V and 2 bases from J, the gap between germline ends came to 16 bases.

The rearrangement joins TRBV6-6 to TRBJ1-3; a possible D gene is TRBD1 (6 bases). From germline, CDR1 is MNHNY and CDR2 SVGAGI (reference sequence). Trimming took 2 bases from V and 4 from J, leaving 12 bases between them. This CDR3 comprises 15 residues. The CDR3 DNA reads as TGTGCCAGCAGTTACGCGGGGGCGGGAGGAAACACCATATATTTT. This codes for CASSYAGAGGNTIYF.

The CDR3: CASSEAPGYTQYF. DNA for the CDR3: TGTGCCAGCAGTGAAGCCCCAGGATATACGCAGTATTTT. The rearrangement joins TRBV6-1 to TRBJ2-3; D is unclear. CDR3 length: 13 residues. CDR1 is MNHNS, CDR2 SASEGT, per germline. Trimming took 0 bases from V and 7 from J, leaving 8 bases between them.

V gene TRBV7-6 combines with J gene TRBJ2-1; 7 bases match TRBD2. Germline loops: CDR1 SGHVS, CDR2 FNYEAQ. Trimming cost V 3 bases and J 8 bases; bases outside gene matches: 10. This CDR3 has 15 amino acids. Written as DNA, the CDR3 is TGTGCCAGCAGCTTCGAGGGAGGGCCTTTGGATGAGCAGTTCTTC. Translating gives CASSFEGGPLDEQFF.